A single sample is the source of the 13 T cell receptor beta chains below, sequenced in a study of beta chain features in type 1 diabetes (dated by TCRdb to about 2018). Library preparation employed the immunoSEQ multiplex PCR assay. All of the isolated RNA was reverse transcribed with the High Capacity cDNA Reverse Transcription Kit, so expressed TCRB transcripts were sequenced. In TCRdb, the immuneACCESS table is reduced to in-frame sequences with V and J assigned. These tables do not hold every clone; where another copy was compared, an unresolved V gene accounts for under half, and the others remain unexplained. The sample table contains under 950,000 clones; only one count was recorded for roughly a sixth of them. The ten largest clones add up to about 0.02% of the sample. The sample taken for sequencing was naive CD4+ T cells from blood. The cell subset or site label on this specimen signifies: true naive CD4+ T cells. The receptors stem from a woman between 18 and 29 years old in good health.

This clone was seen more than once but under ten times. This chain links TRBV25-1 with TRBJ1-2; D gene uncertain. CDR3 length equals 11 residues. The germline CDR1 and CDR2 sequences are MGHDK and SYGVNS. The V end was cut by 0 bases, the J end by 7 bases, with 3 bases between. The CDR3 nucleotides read TGTGCCAGCAGTGAATACGCTGGCTACACCTTC. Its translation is CASSEYAGYTF.

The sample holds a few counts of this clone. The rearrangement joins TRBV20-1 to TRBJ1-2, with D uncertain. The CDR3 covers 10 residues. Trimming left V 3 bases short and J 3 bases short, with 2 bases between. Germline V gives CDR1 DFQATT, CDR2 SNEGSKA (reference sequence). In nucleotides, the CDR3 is TGCAGTGCTAGTTACTATGGCTACACCTTC. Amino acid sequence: CSASYYGYTF.

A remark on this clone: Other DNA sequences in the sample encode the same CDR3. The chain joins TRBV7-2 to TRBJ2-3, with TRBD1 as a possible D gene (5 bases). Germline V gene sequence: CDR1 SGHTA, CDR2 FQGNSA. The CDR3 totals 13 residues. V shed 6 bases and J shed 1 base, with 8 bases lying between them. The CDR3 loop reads CASSKQGTDTQYF. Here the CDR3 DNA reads TGTGCCAGCAGTAAACAGGGCACAGATACGCAGTATTTT.

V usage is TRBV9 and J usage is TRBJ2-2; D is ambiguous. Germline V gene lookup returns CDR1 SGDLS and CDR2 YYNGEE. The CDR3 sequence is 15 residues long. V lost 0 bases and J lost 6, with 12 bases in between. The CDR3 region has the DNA TGTGCCAGCAGCGTAGATAGGCTTTCCGCCGGGGAGCTGTTTTTT. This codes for CASSVDRLSAGELFF.

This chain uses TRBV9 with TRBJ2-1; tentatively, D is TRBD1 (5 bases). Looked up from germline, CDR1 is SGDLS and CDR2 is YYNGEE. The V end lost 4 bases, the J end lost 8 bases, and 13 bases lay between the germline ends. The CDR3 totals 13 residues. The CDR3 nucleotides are TGTGCCAGCAGCCAGCAGGGTCTCTATGAGCAGTTCTTC. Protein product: CASSQQGLYEQFF.

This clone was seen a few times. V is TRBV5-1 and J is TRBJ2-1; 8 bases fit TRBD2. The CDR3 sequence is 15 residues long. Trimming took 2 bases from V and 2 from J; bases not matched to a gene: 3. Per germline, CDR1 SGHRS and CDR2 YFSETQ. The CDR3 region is CASSFGGRTYNEQFF. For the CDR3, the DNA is TGCGCCAGCAGCTTCGGCGGGAGGACCTACAATGAGCAGTTCTTC.

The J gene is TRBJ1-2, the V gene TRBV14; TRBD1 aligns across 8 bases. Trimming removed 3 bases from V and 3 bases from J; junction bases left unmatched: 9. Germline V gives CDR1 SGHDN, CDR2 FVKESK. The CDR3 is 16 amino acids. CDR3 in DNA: TGTGCCAGCAGCCACCGGACAGGGATAAATGACTATGGCTACACCTTC. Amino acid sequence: CASSHRTGINDYGYTF.

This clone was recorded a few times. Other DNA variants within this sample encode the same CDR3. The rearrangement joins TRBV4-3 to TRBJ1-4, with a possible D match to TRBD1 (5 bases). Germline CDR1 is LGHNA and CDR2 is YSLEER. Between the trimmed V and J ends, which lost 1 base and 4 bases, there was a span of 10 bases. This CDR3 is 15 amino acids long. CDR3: CASSQGRGGNEKLFF. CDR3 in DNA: TGCGCCAGCAGCCAAGGGCGGGGGGGTAATGAAAAACTGTTTTTT.

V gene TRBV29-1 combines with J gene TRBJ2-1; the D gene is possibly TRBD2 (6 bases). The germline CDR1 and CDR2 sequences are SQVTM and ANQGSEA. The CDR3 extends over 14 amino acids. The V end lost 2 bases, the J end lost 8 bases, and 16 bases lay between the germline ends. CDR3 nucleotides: TGCAGCGTTGAACCGGGCGGGATTAGCGATGAGCAGTTCTTC. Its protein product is CSVEPGGISDEQFF.

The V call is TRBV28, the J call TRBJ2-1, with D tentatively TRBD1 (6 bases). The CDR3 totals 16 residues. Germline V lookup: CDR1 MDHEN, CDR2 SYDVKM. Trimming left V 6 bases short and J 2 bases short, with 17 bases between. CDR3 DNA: TGTGCCAGCAGCTCCGACTCCCCAGGGGCCTACAATGAGCAGTTCTTC. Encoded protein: CASSSDSPGAYNEQFF.

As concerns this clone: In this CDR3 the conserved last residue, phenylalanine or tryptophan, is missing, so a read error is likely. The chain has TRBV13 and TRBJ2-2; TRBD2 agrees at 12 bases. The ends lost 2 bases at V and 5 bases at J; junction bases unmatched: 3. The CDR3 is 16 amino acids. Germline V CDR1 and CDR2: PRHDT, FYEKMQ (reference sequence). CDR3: CASSLTLAGGTGELFS. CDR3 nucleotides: TGTGCCAGCAGCTTAACCCTAGCGGGAGGGACCGGGGAGCTGTTTTCT.

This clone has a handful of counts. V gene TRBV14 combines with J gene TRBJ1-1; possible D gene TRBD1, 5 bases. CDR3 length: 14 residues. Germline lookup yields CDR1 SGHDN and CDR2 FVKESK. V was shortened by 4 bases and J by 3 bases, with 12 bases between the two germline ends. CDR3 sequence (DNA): TGTGCCAGCAGCCTCCTGGGGGGTTACACTGAAGCTTTCTTT. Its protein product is CASSLLGGYTEAFF.

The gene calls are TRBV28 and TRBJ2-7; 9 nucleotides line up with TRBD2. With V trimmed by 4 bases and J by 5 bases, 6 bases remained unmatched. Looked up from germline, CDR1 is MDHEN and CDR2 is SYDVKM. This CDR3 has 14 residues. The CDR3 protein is CASSSPGTSNEQYF. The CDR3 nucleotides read TGTGCCAGCAGTTCCCCGGGGACTAGCAACGAGCAGTACTTC.